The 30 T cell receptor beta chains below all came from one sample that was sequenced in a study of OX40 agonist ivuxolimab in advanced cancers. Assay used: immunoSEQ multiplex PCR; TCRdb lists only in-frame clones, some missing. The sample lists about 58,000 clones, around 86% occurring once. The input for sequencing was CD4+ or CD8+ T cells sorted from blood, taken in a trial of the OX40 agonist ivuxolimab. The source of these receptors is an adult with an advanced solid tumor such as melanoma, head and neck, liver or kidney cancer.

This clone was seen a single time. The chain's CDR3 is CASIADWPNTEAFF. The CDR3 nucleotides read TGTGCCAGTATAGCAGACTGGCCGAACACTGAAGCTTTCTTT. The chain employs TRBV19 and TRBJ1-1; D unresolved. CDR3 size: 14 residues. Germline V gene sequence: CDR1 LNHDA, CDR2 SQIVND (reference sequence). V lost 7 bases and J lost 1, with 13 bases in between. Complete variable domain (other parts from reference TRBV19 and TRBJ1-1): DGGITQSPKYLFRKEGQNVTLSCEQNLNHDAMYWYRQDPGQGLRLIYYSQIVNDFQKGDIAEGYSVSREKKESFPLTVTSAQKNPTAFYLCASIADWPNTEAFFGQGTRLTVV.

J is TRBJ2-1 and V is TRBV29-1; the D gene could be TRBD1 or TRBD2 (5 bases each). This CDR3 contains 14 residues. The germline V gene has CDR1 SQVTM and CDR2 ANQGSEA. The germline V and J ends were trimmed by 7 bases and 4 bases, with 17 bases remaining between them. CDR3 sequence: CSASVRDGYNEQFF. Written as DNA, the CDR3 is TGCAGCGCGAGTGTCCGGGACGGTTACAATGAGCAGTTCTTC.

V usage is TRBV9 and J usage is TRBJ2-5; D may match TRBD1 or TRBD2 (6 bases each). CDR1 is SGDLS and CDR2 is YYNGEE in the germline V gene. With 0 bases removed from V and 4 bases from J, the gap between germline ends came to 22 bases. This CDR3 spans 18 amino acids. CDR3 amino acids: CASSVGRGGGRGIETQYF. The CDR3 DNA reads TGTGCCAGCAGCGTAGGCCGCGGAGGGGGACGGGGGATAGAGACCCAGTACTTC. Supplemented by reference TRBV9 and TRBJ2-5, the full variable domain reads DSGVTQTPKHLITATGQRVTLRCSPRSGDLSVYWYQQSLDQGLQFLIQYYNGEERAKGNILERFSAQQFPDLHSELNLSSLELGDSALYFCASSVGRGGGRGIETQYFGPGTRLLVL.

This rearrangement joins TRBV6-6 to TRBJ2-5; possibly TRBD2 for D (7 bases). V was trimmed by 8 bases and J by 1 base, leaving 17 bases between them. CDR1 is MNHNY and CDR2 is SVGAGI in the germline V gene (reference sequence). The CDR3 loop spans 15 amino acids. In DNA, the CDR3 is TGTGCCAGCGCGTACCGTGGGGGGGCCCAAGAGACCCAGTACTTC. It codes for CASAYRGGAQETQYF.

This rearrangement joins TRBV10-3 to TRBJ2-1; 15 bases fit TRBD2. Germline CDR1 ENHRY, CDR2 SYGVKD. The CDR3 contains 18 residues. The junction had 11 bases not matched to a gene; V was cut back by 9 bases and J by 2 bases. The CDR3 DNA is TGTGCCATACGGCCGCATGGGACTAGCGGGGGGCCCTACAATGAGCAGTTCTTC. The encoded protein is CAIRPHGTSGGPYNEQFF.

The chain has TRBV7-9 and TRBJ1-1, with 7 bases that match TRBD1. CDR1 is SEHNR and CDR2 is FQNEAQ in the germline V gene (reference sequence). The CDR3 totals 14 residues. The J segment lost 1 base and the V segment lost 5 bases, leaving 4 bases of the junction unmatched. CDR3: CASSRDSWNTEAFF. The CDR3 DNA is TGTGCCAGCAGCCGGGACAGCTGGAACACTGAAGCTTTCTTT.

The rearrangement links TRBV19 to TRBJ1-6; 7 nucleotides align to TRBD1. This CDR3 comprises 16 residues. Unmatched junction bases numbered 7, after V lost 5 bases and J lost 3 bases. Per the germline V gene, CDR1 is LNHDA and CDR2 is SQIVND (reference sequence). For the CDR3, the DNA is TGTGCCAGTAGTCCGCGACAGGGCTTCTATAATTCACCCCTCCACTTT. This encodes CASSPRQGFYNSPLHF.

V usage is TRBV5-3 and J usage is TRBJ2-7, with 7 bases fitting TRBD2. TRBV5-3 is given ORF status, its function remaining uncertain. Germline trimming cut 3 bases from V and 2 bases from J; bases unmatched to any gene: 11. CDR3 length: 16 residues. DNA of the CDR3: TGTGCCAGAAGCTCCCGGGGAGCGGGGATAACCTACGAGCAGTACTTC. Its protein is CARSSRGAGITYEQYF.

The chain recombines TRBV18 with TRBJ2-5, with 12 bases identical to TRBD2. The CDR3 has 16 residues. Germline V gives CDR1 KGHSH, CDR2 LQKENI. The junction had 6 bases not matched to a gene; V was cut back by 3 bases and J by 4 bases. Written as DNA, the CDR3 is TGTGCCAGCTCACCCCCTAGCGGGGGGGCCGGAGAGACCCAGTACTTC. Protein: CASSPPSGGAGETQYF.

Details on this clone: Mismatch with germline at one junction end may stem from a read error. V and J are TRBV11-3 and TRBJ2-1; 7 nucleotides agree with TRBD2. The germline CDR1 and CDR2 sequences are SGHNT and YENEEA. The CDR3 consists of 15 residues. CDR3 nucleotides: TGTGCCAGCACCTTAGGGGAGGGATTATGGCATGAGCAGTTCTTC. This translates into CASTLGEGLWHEQFF.

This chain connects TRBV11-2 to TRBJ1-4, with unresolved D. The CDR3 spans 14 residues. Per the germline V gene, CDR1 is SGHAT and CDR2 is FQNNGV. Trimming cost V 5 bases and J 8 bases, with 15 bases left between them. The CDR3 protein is CASSPQVDGEKLFF. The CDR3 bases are TGTGCCAGCAGCCCCCAGGTTGACGGGGAAAAACTGTTTTTT.

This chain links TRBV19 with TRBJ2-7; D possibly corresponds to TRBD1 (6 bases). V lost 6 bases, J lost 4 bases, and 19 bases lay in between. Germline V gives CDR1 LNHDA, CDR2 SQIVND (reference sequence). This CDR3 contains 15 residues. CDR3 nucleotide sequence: TGTGCCAGTAGCATGTACGGGACACTAGTTTACGAGCAGTACTTC. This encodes CASSMYGTLVYEQYF.

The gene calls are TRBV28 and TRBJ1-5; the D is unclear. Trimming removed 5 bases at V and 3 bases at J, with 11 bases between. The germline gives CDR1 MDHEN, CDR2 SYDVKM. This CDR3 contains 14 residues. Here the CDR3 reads CASSHSSNNQPQHF. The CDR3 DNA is TGTGCCAGCAGTCACTCAAGTAACAATCAGCCCCAGCATTTT.

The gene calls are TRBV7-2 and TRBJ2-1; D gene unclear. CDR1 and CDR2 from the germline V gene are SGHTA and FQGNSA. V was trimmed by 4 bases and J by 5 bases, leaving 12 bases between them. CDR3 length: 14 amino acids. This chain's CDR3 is CASSSGPFDNEQFF. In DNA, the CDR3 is TGTGCCAGCAGCTCCGGGCCGTTTGACAATGAGCAGTTCTTC.

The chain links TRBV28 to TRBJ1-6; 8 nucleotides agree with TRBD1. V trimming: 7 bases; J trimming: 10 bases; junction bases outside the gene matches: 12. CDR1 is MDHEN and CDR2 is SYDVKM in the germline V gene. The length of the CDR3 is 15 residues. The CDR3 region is CASITPGQGGSPLHF. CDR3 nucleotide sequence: TGTGCCAGCATAACCCCCGGACAGGGTGGATCACCCCTCCACTTT.

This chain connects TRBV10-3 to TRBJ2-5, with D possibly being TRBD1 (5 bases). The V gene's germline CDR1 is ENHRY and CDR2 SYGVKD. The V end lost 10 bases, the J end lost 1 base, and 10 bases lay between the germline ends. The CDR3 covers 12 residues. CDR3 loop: CATGHSQETQYF. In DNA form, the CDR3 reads TGTGCCACCGGACACTCCCAAGAGACCCAGTACTTC.

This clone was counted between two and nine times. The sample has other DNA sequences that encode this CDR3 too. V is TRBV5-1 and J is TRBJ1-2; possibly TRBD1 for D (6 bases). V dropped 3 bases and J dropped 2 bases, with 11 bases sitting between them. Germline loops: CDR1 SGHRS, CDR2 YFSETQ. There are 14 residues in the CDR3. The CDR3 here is CASSSGQTNYGYTF. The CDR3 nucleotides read TGCGCCAGCAGCTCCGGACAGACAAACTATGGCTACACCTTC.

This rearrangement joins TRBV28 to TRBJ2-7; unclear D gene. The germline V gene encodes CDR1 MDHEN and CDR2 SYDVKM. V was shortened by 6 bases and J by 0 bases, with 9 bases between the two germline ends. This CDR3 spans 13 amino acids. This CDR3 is CASRAPSSYEQYF. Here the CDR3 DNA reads TGTGCCAGCAGAGCGCCGAGCTCCTACGAGCAGTACTTC. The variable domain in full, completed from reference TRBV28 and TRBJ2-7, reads DVKVTQSSRYLVKRTGEKVFLECVQDMDHENMFWYRQDPGLGLRLIYFSYDVKMKEKGDIPEGYSVSREKKERFSLILESASTNQTSMYLCASRAPSSYEQYFGPGTRLTVT.

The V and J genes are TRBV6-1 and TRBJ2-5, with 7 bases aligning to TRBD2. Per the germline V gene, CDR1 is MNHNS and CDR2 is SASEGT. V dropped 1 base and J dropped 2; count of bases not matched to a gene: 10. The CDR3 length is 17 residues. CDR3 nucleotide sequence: TGTGCCAGCAGTGAAGGCTCGGGGGGTACTCGACAAGAGACCCAGTACTTC. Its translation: CASSEGSGGTRQETQYF.

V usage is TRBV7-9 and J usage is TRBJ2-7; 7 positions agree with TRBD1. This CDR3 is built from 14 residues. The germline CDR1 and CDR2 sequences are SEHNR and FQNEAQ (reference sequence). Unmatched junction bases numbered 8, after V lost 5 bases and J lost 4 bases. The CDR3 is CASSKTGTAYEQYF. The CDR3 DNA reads TGTGCCAGCAGCAAGACAGGGACGGCTTACGAGCAGTACTTC. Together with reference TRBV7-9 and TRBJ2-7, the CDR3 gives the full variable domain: DTGVSQNPRHKITKRGQNVTFRCDPISEHNRLYWYRQTLGQGPEFLTYFQNEAQLEKSRLLSDRFSAERPKGSFSTLEIQRTEQGDSAMYLCASSKTGTAYEQYFGPGTRLTVT.

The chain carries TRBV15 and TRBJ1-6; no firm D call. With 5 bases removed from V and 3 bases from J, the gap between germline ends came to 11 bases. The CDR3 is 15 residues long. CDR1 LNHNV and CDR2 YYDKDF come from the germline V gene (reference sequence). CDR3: CATSSRHNYNSPLHF. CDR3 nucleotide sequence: TGTGCCACCAGCTCCCGACACAACTATAATTCACCCCTCCACTTT.

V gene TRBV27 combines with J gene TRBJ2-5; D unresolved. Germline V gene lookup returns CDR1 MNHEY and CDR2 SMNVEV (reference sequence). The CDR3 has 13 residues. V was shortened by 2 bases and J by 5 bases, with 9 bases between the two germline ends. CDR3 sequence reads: CASSLGWSETQYF. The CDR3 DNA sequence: TGTGCCAGCAGTTTAGGGTGGTCCGAGACCCAGTACTTC.

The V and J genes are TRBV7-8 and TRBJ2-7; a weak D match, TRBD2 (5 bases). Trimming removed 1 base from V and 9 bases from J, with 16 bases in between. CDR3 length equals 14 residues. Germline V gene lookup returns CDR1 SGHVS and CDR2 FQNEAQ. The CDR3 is CASSLGLGSTGQYF. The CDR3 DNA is TGTGCCAGCAGCTTAGGGCTAGGGAGTACGGGGCAGTACTTC.

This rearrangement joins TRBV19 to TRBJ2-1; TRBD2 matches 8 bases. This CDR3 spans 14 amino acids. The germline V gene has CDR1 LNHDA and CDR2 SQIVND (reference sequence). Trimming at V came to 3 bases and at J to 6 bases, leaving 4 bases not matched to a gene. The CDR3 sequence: CASSIVAGSNEQFF. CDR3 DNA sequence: TGTGCCAGTAGTATCGTAGCGGGGAGCAATGAGCAGTTCTTC.

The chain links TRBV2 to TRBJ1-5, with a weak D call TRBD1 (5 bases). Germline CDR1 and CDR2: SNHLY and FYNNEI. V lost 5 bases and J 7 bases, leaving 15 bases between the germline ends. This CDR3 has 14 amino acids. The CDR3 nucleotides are TGTGCCAGCAGTCGAGAGGGGTTGGGACAGCCCCAGCATTTT. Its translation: CASSREGLGQPQHF.

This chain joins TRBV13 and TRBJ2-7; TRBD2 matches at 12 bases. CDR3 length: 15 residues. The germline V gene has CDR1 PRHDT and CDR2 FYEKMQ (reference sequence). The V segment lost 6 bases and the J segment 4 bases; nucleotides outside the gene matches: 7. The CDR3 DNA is TGTGCCAGCAGTTCCCTAGCGGGGGGGCCGTACGAGCAGTACTTC. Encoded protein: CASSSLAGGPYEQYF.

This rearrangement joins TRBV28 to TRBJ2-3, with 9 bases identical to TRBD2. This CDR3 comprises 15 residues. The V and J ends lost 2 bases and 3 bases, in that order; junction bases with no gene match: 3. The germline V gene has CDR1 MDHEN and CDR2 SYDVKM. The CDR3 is CASSLAGGLTDTQYF. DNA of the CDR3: TGTGCCAGCAGTTTAGCGGGGGGGCTGACAGATACGCAGTATTTT.

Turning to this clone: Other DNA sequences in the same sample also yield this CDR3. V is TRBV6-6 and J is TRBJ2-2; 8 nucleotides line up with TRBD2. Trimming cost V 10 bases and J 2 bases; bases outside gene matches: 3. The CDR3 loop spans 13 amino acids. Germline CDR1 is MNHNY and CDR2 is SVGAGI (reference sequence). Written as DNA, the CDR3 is TGTGCCACCCGGGGGGGCAACACCGGGGAGCTGTTTTTT. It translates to CATRGGNTGELFF.

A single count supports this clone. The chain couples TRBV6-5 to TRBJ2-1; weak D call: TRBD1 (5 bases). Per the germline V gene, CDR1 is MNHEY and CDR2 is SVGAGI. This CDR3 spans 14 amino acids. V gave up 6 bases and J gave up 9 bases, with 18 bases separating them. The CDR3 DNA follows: TGTGCCAGCAGCCCCCCAGGGAAAGTTGGTGAGCAGTTCTTC. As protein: CASSPPGKVGEQFF.

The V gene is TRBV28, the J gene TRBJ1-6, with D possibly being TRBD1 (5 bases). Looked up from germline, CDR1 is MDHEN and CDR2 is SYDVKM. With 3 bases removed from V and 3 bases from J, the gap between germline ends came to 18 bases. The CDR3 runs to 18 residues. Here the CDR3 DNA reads TGTGCCAGCAGTTTTGCTGGCGGGGGGACCGACTATAATTCACCCCTCCACTTT. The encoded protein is CASSFAGGGTDYNSPLHF.